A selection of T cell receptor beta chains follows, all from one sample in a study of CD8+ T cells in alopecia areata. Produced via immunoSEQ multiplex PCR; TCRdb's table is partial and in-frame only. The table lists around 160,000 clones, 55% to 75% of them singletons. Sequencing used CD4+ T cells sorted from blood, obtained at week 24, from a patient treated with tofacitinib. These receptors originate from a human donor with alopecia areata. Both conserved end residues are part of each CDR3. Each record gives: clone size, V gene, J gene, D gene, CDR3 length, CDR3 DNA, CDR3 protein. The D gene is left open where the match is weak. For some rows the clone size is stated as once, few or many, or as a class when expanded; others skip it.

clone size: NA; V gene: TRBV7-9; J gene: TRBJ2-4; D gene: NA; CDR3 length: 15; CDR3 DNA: TGTGCCAGCAGCTTAGTTCCAGGGTCCAAAAACATTCAGTACTTC; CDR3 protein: CASSLVPGSKNIQYF
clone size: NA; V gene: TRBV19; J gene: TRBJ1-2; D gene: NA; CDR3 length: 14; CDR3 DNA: TGTGCCAGTAGTATTCGCAAAGGGCACTATGGCTACACCTTC; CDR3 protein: CASSIRKGHYGYTF
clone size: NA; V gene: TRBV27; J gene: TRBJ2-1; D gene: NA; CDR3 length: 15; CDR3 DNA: TGTGCCAGCAGCCAGGGGGGGGCCCCCTACAATGAGCAGTTCTTC; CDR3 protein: CASSQGGAPYNEQFF
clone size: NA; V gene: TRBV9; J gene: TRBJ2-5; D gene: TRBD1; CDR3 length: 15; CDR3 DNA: TGTGCCAGCAGCGCCAGGACAGGGCTACAAGAGACCCAGTACTTC; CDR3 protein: CASSARTGLQETQYF
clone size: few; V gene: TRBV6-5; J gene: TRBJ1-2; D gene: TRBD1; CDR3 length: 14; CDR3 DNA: TGTGCCAGCAGTCGCCGACAGGGGGCGCCTGGCTACACCTTC; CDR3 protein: CASSRRQGAPGYTF
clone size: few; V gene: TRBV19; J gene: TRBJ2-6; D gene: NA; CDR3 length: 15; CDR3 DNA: TGTGCCAGTAGTATGATGGATTTTGGGGCCAACGTCCTGACTTTC; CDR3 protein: CASSMMDFGANVLTF
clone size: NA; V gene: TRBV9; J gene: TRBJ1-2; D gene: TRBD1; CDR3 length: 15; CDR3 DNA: TGTGCCAGCAGCGCCCTCGGGACAGGGGGCTATGGCTACACCTTC; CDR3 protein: CASSALGTGGYGYTF
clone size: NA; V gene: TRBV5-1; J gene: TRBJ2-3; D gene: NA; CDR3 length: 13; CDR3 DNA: TGCGCCAGCAGCTTGCAGGTCGCAGATACGCAGTATTTT; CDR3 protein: CASSLQVADTQYF
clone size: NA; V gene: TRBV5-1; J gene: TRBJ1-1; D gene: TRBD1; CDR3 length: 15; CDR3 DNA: TGCGCCAGCAGACTCGAAACAGGGGGCGTCACTGAAGCTTTCTTT; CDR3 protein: CASRLETGGVTEAFF
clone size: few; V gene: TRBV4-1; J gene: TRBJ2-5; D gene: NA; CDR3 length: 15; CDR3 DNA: TGCGCCAGCAGCCAAGATCCCGGCGAACAAGAGACCCAGTACTTC; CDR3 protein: CASSQDPGEQETQYF
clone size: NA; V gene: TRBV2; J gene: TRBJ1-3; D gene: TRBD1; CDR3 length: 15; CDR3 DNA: TGTGCCAGCAACATACAGGGGGGCTCTGGAAACACCATATATTTT; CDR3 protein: CASNIQGGSGNTIYF
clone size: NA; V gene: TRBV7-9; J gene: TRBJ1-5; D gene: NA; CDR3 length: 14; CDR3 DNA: TGTGCCAGCAGCTCCAGCAGACAGAATCAGCCCCAGCATTTT; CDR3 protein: CASSSSRQNQPQHF
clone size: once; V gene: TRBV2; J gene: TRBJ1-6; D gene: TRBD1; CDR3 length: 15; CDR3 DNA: TGTGCCAGCAGTGGCCAGGGACAGGGGGCTTCACCCCTCCACTTT; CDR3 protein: CASSGQGQGASPLHF
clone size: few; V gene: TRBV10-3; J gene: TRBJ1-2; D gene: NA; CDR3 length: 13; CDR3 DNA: TGTGCCATCAGTCGGACAGTCAACTATGGCTACACCTTC; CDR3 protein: CAISRTVNYGYTF
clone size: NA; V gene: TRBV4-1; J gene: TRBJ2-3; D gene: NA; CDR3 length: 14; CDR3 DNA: TGCGCCAGCACCGGCGGGGTTAGCACAGATACGCAGTATTTT; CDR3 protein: CASTGGVSTDTQYF
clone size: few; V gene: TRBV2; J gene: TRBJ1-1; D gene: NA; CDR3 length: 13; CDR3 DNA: TGTGCCAGCAGAGCAGGCAGGAACACTGAAGCTTTCTTT; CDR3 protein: CASRAGRNTEAFF
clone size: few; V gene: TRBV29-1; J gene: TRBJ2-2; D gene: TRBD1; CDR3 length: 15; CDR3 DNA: TGCAGCGTTGAGCGGGACAGGGGGAACACCGGGGAGCTGTTTTTT; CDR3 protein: CSVERDRGNTGELFF